This record covers a single T cell receptor (beta chain). The antigen remains unidentified. The data stem from a study of monozygotic twins with inflammatory bowel disease. Overall study findings and caveats: Versus healthy twins, IBD patients showed fewer clonotypes shared with others, especially with disease activity. Evidence failed to back one strong IBD-linked signal or clonotype.

Blood samples measuring roughly 2.5 ml were taken per donor. Germline V gene data show CDR1 as SGHTA and CDR2 as FQGNSA. The CDR3 spans 11 residues. Template switching was used to attach UMIs, which incorporated a 6-nucleotide sample barcode. TCRdb reanalyzed the 5' RACE reads and collapses them to one entry per CDR3 protein, without DNA. This listing includes approximately 420,000 distinct CDR3 sequences. The specimen sequenced was blood. The clonotype comes from a human donor with ulcerative colitis or Crohn's disease, or a healthy co-twin of an affected twin (not recorded which). The genes are TRBV7-2 and TRBJ2-1. The CDR3 sequence is CASSNHNEQFF.